This TCR beta chain is from a study of cytomegalovirus exposure and HLA in healthy donors. Findings of the study overall: A missense variant in DCLRE1C was later tied to TCR beta V- and J-gene trimming. Presence/absence analysis assumed near-uniform sequencing depth across donors.

Comment on this clone: The target antigen is unknown.

Whereas donors were nominally healthy upon sampling, unrecorded immune exposures were probable. A multiplex PCR was run with 60 Vbeta primers and 13 Jbeta primers. Sequencing was performed with immunoSEQ multiplex PCR; in TCRdb, only in-frame clones are kept and a portion is missing. The repertoire includes roughly 290,000 clones, about 90% of them detected once, and about 2.3% sits in the top ten. There are 17 residues in the CDR3. This TCR was recovered from a woman aged 18-35 years in good health and CMV-seronegative. Sequencing was done on a sample of PBMCs. The chain employs TRBV21-1 and TRBJ1-1. TRBV21-1 is flagged as a pseudogene. The DNA of the CDR3 is TGTGCCAGCAGTTGCCGGGAGGCCCTTATCATGAACACTGAAGCTTTCTTT. Protein product: CASSCREALIMNTEAFF.